This paragraph covers one TCR beta chain sequence. The data were produced by immunoSEQ multiplex PCR, yet TCRdb's version contains in-frame clones alone and is incomplete. The table lists 7,800 or so clones, around 30% of them singletons. This record belongs to a study of graft-versus-host responses after intestinal transplantation. After removal of 4 bases from V and 0 bases from J, the junction contained 18 bases not matched to a gene. This CDR3 is built from 21 residues. Germline-derived CDR1 and CDR2 are LGHNA and YNFKEQ. The sequence was collected from a human patient who was an organ donor for intestinal transplantation. This chain joins TRBV4-2 and TRBJ2-6; 7 nucleotides line up with TRBD1. Sequenced material: alloreactive CD4+ T cells from a mixed lymphocyte reaction culture, taken before transplantation. The subset was: CFSE-low proliferating T cells sorted from approximately 6-day pre-transplant mixed lymphocyte reaction (GvH or HvG direction). Here the CDR3 reads CASSRTNPGTARNSGANVLTF. The DNA of the CDR3 is TGTGCCAGCAGCCGGACCAACCCTGGGACAGCGAGGAACTCTGGGGCCAACGTCCTGACTTTC.